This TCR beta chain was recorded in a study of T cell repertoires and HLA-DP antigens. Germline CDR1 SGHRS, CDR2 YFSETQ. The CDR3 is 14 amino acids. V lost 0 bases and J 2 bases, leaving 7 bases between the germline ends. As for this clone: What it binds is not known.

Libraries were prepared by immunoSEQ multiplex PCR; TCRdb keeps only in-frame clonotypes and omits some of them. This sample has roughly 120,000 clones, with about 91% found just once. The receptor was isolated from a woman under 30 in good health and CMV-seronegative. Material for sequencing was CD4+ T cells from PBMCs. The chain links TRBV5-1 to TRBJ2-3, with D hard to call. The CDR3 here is CASSLVGTTDTQYF. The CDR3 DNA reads TGCGCCAGCAGCTTGGTCGGAACCACAGATACGCAGTATTTT.